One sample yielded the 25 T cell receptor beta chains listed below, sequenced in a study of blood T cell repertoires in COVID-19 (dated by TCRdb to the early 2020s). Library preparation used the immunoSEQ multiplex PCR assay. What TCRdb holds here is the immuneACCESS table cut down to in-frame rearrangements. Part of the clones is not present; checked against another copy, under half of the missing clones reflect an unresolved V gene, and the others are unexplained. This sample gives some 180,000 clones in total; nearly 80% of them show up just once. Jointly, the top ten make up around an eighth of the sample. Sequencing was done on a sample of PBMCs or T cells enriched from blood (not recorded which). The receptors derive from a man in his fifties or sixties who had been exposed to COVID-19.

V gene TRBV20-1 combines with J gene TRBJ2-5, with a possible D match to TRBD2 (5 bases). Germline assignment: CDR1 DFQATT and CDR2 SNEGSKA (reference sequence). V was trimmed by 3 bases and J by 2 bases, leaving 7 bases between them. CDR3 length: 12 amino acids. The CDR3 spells CSASLAQETQYF. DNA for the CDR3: TGCAGTGCTAGTCTAGCACAAGAGACCCAGTACTTC.

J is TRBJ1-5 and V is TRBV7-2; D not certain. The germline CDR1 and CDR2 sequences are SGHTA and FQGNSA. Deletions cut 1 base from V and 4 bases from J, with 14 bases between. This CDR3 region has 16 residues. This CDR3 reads CASSLEVGGLNQPQHF. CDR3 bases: TGTGCCAGCAGCTTAGAGGTTGGCGGGCTTAATCAGCCCCAGCATTTT.

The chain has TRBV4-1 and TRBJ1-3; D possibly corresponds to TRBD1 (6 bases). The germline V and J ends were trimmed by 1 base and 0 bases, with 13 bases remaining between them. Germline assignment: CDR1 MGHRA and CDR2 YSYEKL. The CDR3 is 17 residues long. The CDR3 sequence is CASSQVGPGDSGNTIYF. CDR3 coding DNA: TGCGCCAGCAGCCAAGTCGGTCCAGGGGACTCTGGAAACACCATATATTTT.

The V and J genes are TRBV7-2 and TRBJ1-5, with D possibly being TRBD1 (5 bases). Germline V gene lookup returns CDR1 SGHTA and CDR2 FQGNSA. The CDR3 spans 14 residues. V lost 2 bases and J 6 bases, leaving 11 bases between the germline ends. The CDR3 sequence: CASSLQGVSQPQHF. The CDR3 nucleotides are TGTGCCAGCAGCTTACAAGGGGTTAGTCAGCCCCAGCATTTT.

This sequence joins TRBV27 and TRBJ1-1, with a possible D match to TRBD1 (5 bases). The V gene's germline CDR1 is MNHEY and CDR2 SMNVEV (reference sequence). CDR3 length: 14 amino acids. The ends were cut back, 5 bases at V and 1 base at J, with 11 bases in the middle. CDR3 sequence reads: CASSAGTANTEAFF. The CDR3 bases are TGTGCCAGCAGTGCCGGGACTGCGAACACTGAAGCTTTCTTT.

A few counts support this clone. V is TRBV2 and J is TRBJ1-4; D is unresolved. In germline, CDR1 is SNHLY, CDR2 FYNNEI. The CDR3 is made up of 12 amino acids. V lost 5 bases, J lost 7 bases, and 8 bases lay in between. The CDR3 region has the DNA TGTGCCAGCAGTCCCGTCGGTGAAAAACTGTTTTTT. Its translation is CASSPVGEKLFF.

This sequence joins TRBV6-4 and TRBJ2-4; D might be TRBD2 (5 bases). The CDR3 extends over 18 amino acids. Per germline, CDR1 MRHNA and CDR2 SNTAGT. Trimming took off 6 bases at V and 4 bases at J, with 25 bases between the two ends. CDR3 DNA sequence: TGTGCCAGCAGGACTATGTTCTTTGTGGGGAGATTTAAAAACATTCAGTACTTC. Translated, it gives CASRTMFFVGRFKNIQYF.

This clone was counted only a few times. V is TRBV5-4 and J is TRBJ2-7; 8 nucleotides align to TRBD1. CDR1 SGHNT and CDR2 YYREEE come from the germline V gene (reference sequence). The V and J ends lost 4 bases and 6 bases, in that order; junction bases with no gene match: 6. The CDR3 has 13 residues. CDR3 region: CASSPGQVGEQYF. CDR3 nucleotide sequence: TGTGCCAGCAGCCCGGGACAGGTCGGCGAGCAGTACTTC.

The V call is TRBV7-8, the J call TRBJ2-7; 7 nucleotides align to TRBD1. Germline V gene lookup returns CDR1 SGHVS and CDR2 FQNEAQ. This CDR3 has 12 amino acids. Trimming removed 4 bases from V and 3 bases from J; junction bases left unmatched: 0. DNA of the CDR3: TGTGCCAGCAGCTGGACAGGCTACGAGCAGTACTTC. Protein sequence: CASSWTGYEQYF.

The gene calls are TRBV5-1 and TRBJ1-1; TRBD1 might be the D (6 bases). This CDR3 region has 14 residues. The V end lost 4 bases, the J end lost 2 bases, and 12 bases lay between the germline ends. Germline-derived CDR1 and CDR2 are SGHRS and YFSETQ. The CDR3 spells CASSRDTVNTEAFF. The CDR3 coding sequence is TGCGCCAGCAGCCGGGACACTGTTAACACTGAAGCTTTCTTT.

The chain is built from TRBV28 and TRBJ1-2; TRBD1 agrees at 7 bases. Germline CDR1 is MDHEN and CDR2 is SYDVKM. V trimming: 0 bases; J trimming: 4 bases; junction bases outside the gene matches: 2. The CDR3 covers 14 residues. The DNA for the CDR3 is TGTGCCAGCAGTTTATGGGACAGGAGCTATGGCTACACCTTC. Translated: CASSLWDRSYGYTF.

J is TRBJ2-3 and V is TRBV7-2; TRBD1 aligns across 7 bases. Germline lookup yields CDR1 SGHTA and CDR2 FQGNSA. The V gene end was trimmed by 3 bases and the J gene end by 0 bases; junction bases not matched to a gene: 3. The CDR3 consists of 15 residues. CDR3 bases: TGTGCCAGCAGCTTTGACAGGGTTAGCACAGATACGCAGTATTTT. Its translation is CASSFDRVSTDTQYF.

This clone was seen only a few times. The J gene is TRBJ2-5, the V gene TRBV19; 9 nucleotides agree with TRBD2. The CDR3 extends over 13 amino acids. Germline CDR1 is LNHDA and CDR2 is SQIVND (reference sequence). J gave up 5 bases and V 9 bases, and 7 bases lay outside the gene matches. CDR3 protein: CASRLADGETQYF. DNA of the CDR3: TGTGCCAGCAGACTAGCGGACGGGGAGACCCAGTACTTC.

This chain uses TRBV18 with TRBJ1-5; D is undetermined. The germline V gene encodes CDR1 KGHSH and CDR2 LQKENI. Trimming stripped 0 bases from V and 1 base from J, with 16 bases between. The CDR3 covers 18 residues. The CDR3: CASSPPFSDFQSNQPQHF. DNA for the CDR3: TGTGCCAGCTCACCACCGTTTAGCGATTTTCAGAGCAATCAGCCCCAGCATTTT.

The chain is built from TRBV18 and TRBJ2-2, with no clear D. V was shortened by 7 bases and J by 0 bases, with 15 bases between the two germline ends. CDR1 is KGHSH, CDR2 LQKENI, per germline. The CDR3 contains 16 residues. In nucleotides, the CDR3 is TGTGCCAGCTTGGTCAGTTACCCCGCGAACACCGGGGAGCTGTTTTTT. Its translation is CASLVSYPANTGELFF.

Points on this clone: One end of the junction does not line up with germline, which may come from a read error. The DNA of the CDR3 is TGTGCCAGCAGTCCTCACCGGGGGGGGGCTGAGGCTTTCTTT. Protein sequence: CASSPHRGGAEAFF. V gene TRBV7-9 combines with J gene TRBJ1-1; possible D gene TRBD1, 6 bases. This CDR3 has 14 amino acids. Germline CDR1 SEHNR, CDR2 FQNEAQ (reference sequence).

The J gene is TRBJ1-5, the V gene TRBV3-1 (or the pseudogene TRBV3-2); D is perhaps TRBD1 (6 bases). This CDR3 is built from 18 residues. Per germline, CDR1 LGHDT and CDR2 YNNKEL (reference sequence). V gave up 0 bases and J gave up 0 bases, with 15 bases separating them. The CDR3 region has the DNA TGTGCCAGCAGCCAAGAAATGGTCAGGGGTCCTAGCAATCAGCCCCAGCATTTT. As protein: CASSQEMVRGPSNQPQHF.

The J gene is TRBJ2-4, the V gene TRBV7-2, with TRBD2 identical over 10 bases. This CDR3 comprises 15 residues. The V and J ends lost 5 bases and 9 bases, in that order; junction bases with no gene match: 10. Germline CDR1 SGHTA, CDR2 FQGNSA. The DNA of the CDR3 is TGTGCCAGCAGCCAATTTAGCGGGAGGCGCGGCATTCAGTACTTC. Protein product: CASSQFSGRRGIQYF.

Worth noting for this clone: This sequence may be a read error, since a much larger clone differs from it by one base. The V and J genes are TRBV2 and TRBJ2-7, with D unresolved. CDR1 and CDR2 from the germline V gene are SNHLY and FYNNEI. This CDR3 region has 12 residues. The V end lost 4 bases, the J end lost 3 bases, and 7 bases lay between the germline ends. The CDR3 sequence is CASSVLVYEQYF. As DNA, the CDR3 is TGTGCCAGCAGTGTACTCGTCTACGAGCAGTACTTC.

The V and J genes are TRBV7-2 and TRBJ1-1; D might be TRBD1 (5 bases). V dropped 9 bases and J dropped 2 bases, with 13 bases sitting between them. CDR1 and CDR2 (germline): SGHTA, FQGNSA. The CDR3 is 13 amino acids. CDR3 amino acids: CASETDSNTEAFF. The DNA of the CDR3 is TGTGCCAGTGAGACAGATTCCAACACTGAAGCTTTCTTT.

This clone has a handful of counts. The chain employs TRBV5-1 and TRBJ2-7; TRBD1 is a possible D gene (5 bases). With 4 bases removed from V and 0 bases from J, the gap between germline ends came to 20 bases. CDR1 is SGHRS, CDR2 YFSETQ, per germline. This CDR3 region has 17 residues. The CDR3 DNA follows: TGCGCCAGCAGCGCTACTACGAGACAGCTAAACTCCTACGAGCAGTACTTC. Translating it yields CASSATTRQLNSYEQYF.

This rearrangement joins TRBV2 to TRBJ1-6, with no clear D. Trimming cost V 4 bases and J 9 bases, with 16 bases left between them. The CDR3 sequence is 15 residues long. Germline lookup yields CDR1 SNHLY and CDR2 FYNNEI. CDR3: CASSVGIQAGSPLHF. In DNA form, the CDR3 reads TGTGCCAGCAGTGTCGGAATCCAAGCGGGTTCACCCCTCCACTTT. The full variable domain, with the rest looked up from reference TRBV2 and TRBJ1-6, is EPEVTQTPSHQVTQMGQEVILRCVPISNHLYFYWYRQILGQKVEFLVSFYNNEISEKSEIFDDQFSVERPDGSNFTLKIRSTKLEDSAMYFCASSVGIQAGSPLHFGNGTRLTVT.

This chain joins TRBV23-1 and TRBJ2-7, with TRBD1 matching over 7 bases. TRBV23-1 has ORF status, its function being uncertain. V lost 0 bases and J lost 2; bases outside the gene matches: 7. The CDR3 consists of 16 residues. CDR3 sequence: CASSQSPGGYPYEQYF. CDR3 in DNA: TGCGCCAGCAGTCAATCGCCAGGGGGTTACCCCTACGAGCAGTACTTC.

The CDR3 DNA follows: TGTGCCAGCAGCCACCTAGCGGGAGGGAGAGAGACCCAGTACTTC. Encoded protein: CASSHLAGGRETQYF. This sequence joins TRBV9 and TRBJ2-5, with 12 positions matching TRBD2. CDR1 is SGDLS and CDR2 is YYNGEE in the germline V gene. The CDR3 runs 15 residues. The V segment lost 4 bases and the J segment 4 bases; nucleotides outside the gene matches: 5.

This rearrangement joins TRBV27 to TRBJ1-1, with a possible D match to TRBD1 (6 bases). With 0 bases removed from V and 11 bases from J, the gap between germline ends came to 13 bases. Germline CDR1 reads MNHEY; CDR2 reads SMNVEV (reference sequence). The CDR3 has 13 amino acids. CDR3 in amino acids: CASSLSKGVGAFF. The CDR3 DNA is TGTGCCAGCAGTTTATCGAAGGGGGTCGGCGCTTTCTTT.